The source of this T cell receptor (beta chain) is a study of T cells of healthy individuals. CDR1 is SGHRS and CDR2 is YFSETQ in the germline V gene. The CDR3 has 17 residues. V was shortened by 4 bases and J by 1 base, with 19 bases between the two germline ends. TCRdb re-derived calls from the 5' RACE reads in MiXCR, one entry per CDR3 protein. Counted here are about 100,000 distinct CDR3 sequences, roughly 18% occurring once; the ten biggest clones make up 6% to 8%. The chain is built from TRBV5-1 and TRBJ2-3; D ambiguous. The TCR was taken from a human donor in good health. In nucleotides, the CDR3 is TGCGCCAGCAGCACCTCCGGGCCCCTAACCCGCACAGATACGCAGTATTTT. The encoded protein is CASSTSGPLTRTDTQYF.